These 5 T cell receptor beta chains were sequenced from one sample in a study of shared clonotypes between healthy human individuals. The method was immunoSEQ multiplex PCR; TCRdb's version includes in-frame clones alone and lacks a portion of them. The sample includes some 680,000 clones, around 78% of them seen just once. The sequenced sample was memory CD4+ T cells sorted from blood. Sample subset: CD45RA-negative fraction. These receptors all stem from a woman aged 25 to 39 in good health.

This sequence joins TRBV5-1 and TRBJ2-7; TRBD1 matches 8 bases. The germline V gene has CDR1 SGHRS and CDR2 YFSETQ. V was pared by 7 bases and J by 6 bases, with 12 bases of the junction left unmatched. This CDR3 spans 14 amino acids. CDR3 in DNA: TGCGCCAGCCGGACAGGGCTGTATTCTTCCGAGCAGTACTTC. The encoded protein is CASRTGLYSSEQYF.

The chain carries TRBV10-3 and TRBJ1-2; 8 nucleotides agree with TRBD1. Germline V gene lookup returns CDR1 ENHRY and CDR2 SYGVKD. V dropped 8 bases and J dropped 7; count of bases not matched to a gene: 6. CDR3 length: 12 amino acids. The CDR3 DNA reads as TGTGCCATCCGAGGACAGGGCCGTGGCTACACCTTC. Translating it yields CAIRGQGRGYTF.

The chain employs TRBV7-9 and TRBJ2-7, with no clear D. Germline V gene sequence: CDR1 SEHNR, CDR2 FQNEAQ (reference sequence). The CDR3 spans 15 residues. Between the trimmed V and J ends, which lost 0 bases and 2 bases, there was a span of 11 bases. The CDR3 reads CASSLALAVTYEQYF. The CDR3 DNA sequence: TGTGCCAGCAGCTTAGCTTTGGCAGTTACCTACGAGCAGTACTTC. Full variable domain (outside the CDR3, taken from reference TRBV7-9 and TRBJ2-7): DTGVSQNPRHKITKRGQNVTFRCDPISEHNRLYWYRQTLGQGPEFLTYFQNEAQLEKSRLLSDRFSAERPKGSFSTLEIQRTEQGDSAMYLCASSLALAVTYEQYFGPGTRLTVT.

V and J are TRBV29-1 and TRBJ2-1, with 7 bases identical to TRBD2. Looked up from germline, CDR1 is SQVTM and CDR2 is ANQGSEA. Losses at the gene ends were 4 bases for V and 6 bases for J; bases not matched to a gene: 3. CDR3 length: 12 amino acids. CDR3 region: CSVVREINEQFF. The CDR3 DNA is TGCAGCGTTGTGCGGGAGATCAATGAGCAGTTCTTC.

The rearrangement links TRBV11-2 to TRBJ1-2, with a tentative D call TRBD1 (6 bases). Germline V lookup: CDR1 SGHAT, CDR2 FQNNGV. The CDR3 spans 12 residues. With 5 bases removed from V and 6 bases from J, the gap between germline ends came to 10 bases. The CDR3: CASSNHRDGYTF. In DNA, the CDR3 is TGTGCCAGCAGCAACCACAGGGATGGCTACACCTTC.